The 18 T cell receptor beta chains in this list originate from one sample, sequenced in a study of blood T cell repertoires in COVID-19. Generated by immunoSEQ multiplex PCR, the TCRdb table keeps only in-frame clones and is missing some. In the table there are some 140,000 clones, approximately 83% of which are singletons. The specimen was peripheral blood. The receptor set was obtained from a woman aged 45-59 years who had recovered from COVID-19.

This chain joins TRBV4-1 and TRBJ2-3, with TRBD2 matching 7 bases. Germline V CDR1 and CDR2: MGHRA, YSYEKL. This CDR3 comprises 16 residues. Unmatched junction bases numbered 10, after V lost 5 bases and J lost 2 bases. CDR3 coding DNA: TGCGCCAGCAGCATGCGGAGGGAGGGGTACACAGATACGCAGTATTTT. This sequence encodes CASSMRREGYTDTQYF.

This rearrangement joins TRBV29-1 to TRBJ2-3; 10 nucleotides line up with TRBD2. Germline values: CDR1 SQVTM, CDR2 ANQGSEA. The CDR3 length is 20 residues. This chain's CDR3 is CNRAVGGRTSGEPSTDTQYF. DNA for the CDR3: TGCAACCGTGCCGTTGGGGGCCGGACTAGCGGTGAGCCCAGCACAGATACGCAGTATTTT.

This chain uses TRBV3-1 (or the pseudogene TRBV3-2) with TRBJ1-2, with 8 bases lining up with TRBD1. In germline, CDR1 is LGHDT, CDR2 YNNKEL (reference sequence). The CDR3 loop spans 12 amino acids. The trim removed 11 bases at V and 9 bases at J, leaving 11 bases unmatched. The CDR3 DNA reads as TGTGCCGAGTGTTCAGGGGGCTCGTGCTACACCTTC. This gives the protein CAECSGGSCYTF.

This rearrangement joins TRBV9 to TRBJ2-7; 10 bases align to TRBD1. The CDR3 sequence is 14 residues long. Looked up from germline, CDR1 is SGDLS and CDR2 is YYNGEE. V shed 3 bases and J 5 bases; nucleotides not matched to a gene: 5. This CDR3 is CASSETGGGHEQYF. Here the CDR3 DNA reads TGTGCCAGCAGCGAGACAGGGGGCGGCCACGAGCAGTACTTC.

The chain recombines TRBV3-1 (or the pseudogene TRBV3-2) with TRBJ1-1, with 7 bases that match TRBD1. J gave up 8 bases and V 3 bases, and 6 bases lay outside the gene matches. Germline V gene data show CDR1 as LGHDT and CDR2 as YNNKEL (reference sequence). The CDR3 sequence is 13 residues long. The CDR3 DNA reads TGTGCCAGCAGCCACCTTAAGGACAGGGAAGCTTTCTTT. This codes for CASSHLKDREAFF.

CDR3 sequence: CASSLGIGGTGQETQYF. The CDR3 DNA reads TGTGCCAGCTCGCTAGGAATCGGAGGAACGGGGCAAGAGACCCAGTACTTC. This chain joins TRBV18 and TRBJ2-5; possible D gene TRBD2, 5 bases. The germline V and J ends were trimmed by 6 bases and 2 bases, with 22 bases remaining between them. Germline V gives CDR1 KGHSH, CDR2 LQKENI. The length of the CDR3 is 17 residues. The full variable domain, rest sourced from reference TRBV18 and TRBJ2-5, is NAGVMQNPRHLVRRRGQEARLRCSPMKGHSHVYWYRQLPEEGLKFMVYLQKENIIDESGMPKERFSAEFPKEGPSILRIQQVVRGDSAAYFCASSLGIGGTGQETQYFGPGTRLLVL.

The rearrangement joins TRBV9 to TRBJ2-2, with D maybe TRBD2 (5 bases). Between the trimmed V and J ends, which lost 7 bases and 0 bases, there was a span of 10 bases. CDR1 is SGDLS and CDR2 is YYNGEE in the germline V gene. The CDR3 runs 14 residues. CDR3 sequence: CASEASTNTGELFF. Here the CDR3 DNA reads TGTGCCAGCGAGGCTAGCACGAACACCGGGGAGCTGTTTTTT. The complete variable domain, with remaining parts taken from reference TRBV9 and TRBJ2-2, reads DSGVTQTPKHLITATGQRVTLRCSPRSGDLSVYWYQQSLDQGLQFLIQYYNGEERAKGNILERFSAQQFPDLHSELNLSSLELGDSALYFCASEASTNTGELFFGEGSRLTVL.

V usage is TRBV3-1 (or the pseudogene TRBV3-2) and J usage is TRBJ2-3, with TRBD2 matching 11 bases. V lost 5 bases and J lost 2; bases outside the gene matches: 12. Germline V gene data show CDR1 as LGHDT and CDR2 as YNNKEL (reference sequence). The CDR3 is 18 amino acids. CDR3 loop: CASSKGGTSGPLTDTQYF. The CDR3 nucleotides read TGTGCCAGCAGCAAGGGAGGGACTAGCGGCCCTCTCACAGATACGCAGTATTTT.

The chain has TRBV5-5 and TRBJ2-7; 10 positions agree with TRBD1. From germline, CDR1 is SGHKS and CDR2 YYEKEE (reference sequence). With V trimmed by 4 bases and J by 0 bases, 4 bases remained unmatched. This CDR3 region has 15 residues. CDR3 sequence: CASSTGQGISYEQYF. The CDR3 DNA is TGTGCCAGCAGCACGGGACAGGGGATCTCCTACGAGCAGTACTTC.

The chain combines TRBV24-1 with TRBJ2-7; TRBD1 matches 12 bases. CDR1 KGHDR and CDR2 SFDVKD come from the germline V gene. The CDR3 loop spans 15 amino acids. Trimming removed 2 bases from V and 5 bases from J; junction bases left unmatched: 3. The CDR3 region has the DNA TGTGCCACCAGTGATTGGGGACAGGGGGCAAACGAGCAGTACTTC. Encoded protein: CATSDWGQGANEQYF.

V and J are TRBV14 and TRBJ2-7, with TRBD2 matching over 10 bases. CDR1 is SGHDN and CDR2 is FVKESK in the germline V gene. V dropped 6 bases and J dropped 4; count of bases not matched to a gene: 9. This CDR3 is built from 15 residues. CDR3 nucleotides: TGTGCCAGCAGGATGAGCGGGAGGGCCGGGTACGAGCAGTACTTC. This translates into CASRMSGRAGYEQYF. Based on the CDR3 plus reference TRBV14 and TRBJ2-7, the full variable domain is EAGVTQFPSHSVIEKGQTVTLRCDPISGHDNLYWYRRVMGKEIKFLLHFVKESKQDESGMPNNRFLAERTGGTYSTLKVQPAELEDSGVYFCASRMSGRAGYEQYFGPGTRLTVT.

This clone was observed once. This chain links TRBV6-5 with TRBJ1-6, with 11 bases that match TRBD1. The V and J ends lost 4 bases and 10 bases, in that order; junction bases with no gene match: 6. There are 15 residues in the CDR3. Germline V lookup: CDR1 MNHEY, CDR2 SVGAGI. CDR3 amino acids: CASSSFRDRGSPLHF. The CDR3, as DNA: TGTGCCAGCAGTTCCTTCCGGGACAGGGGGTCACCCCTCCACTTT.

V and J are TRBV7-3 and TRBJ1-5; TRBD1 aligns across 10 bases. CDR1 and CDR2 (germline): SGHTA, FQGTGA. Germline trimming cut 3 bases from V and 5 bases from J; bases unmatched to any gene: 4. This CDR3 has 15 amino acids. CDR3 DNA: TGTGCCAGCAGCTTGGGACAGGGGACGGATCAGCCCCAGCATTTT. Amino acids: CASSLGQGTDQPQHF.

V gene TRBV6-5 combines with J gene TRBJ2-3, with a tentative D call TRBD2 (6 bases). V was shortened by 4 bases and J by 4 bases, with 9 bases between the two germline ends. The germline V gene encodes CDR1 MNHEY and CDR2 SVGAGI. This CDR3 comprises 13 residues. The CDR3, as DNA: TGTGCCAGCAGTTTGGGACTCGCAGATACGCAGTATTTT. This codes for CASSLGLADTQYF.

The gene calls are TRBV11-2 and TRBJ2-7, with 7 bases lining up with TRBD2. Losses at the gene ends were 5 bases for V and 1 base for J; bases not matched to a gene: 8. The CDR3 length is 15 residues. Germline assignment: CDR1 SGHAT and CDR2 FQNNGV. The chain's CDR3 is CASSPTLGGSYEQYF. As DNA, the CDR3 is TGTGCCAGCAGCCCCACCTTGGGGGGGTCCTACGAGCAGTACTTC.

The V call is TRBV7-6, the J call TRBJ1-3; no firm D call. Germline lookup yields CDR1 SGHVS and CDR2 FNYEAQ. V lost 6 bases and J 2 bases, leaving 5 bases between the germline ends. This CDR3 has 12 residues. CDR3 sequence reads: CASSSTGNTIYF. The DNA of the CDR3 is TGTGCCAGCAGTTCAACTGGAAACACCATATATTTT.

The V gene is TRBV2, the J gene TRBJ2-1; 7 bases are a match to TRBD2. This CDR3 has 18 residues. V lost 4 bases and J lost 4; bases outside the gene matches: 16. Germline CDR1 and CDR2: SNHLY and FYNNEI. The CDR3 DNA reads TGTGCCAGCAGTGGGGGGAGGATGGCGGGAGCCCTTTACAATGAGCAGTTCTTC. This gives the protein CASSGGRMAGALYNEQFF.

This chain uses TRBV27 with TRBJ2-7; maybe TRBD1 (5 bases). Germline values: CDR1 MNHEY, CDR2 SMNVEV (reference sequence). The CDR3 sequence is 15 residues long. Trimming took off 1 base at V and 1 base at J, with 11 bases between the two ends. In nucleotides, the CDR3 is TGTGCCAGCAGTTTATGGGCAGGGTTATCCTACGAGCAGTACTTC. It encodes CASSLWAGLSYEQYF.